The present entry profiles one T cell receptor beta chain with its context. Each CDR3 protein is one row after TCRdb ran MiXCR on the RT-PCR reads. The sample has about 680,000 distinct CDR3 sequences, more than 13% seen once. The sample consisted of memory CD4+ T cells from blood. The clonotype was recovered from a female donor in good health, serving as a healthy control.

The CDR3 loop is CATSPVGQGVNEQFF. DNA of the CDR3: TGTGCCACCTCCCCCGTGGGACAGGGGGTCAATGAGCAGTTCTTC. The chain uses TRBV24-1 and TRBJ2-1; 11 bases line up with TRBD1. The CDR3 has 15 amino acids. Germline CDR1 is KGHDR and CDR2 is SFDVKD. J lost 6 bases, V lost 9 bases, and 9 bases had no gene match.